This entry lists 21 T cell receptor beta chains sequenced from one sample in a study of STAT3 mutations in large granular lymphocyte leukemia. Study outcomes and limitations: At least one immunodominant TCR beta clonotype appeared in every T-cell large granular lymphocyte leukemia patient.

TCRdb's table, derived via immunoSEQ multiplex PCR, lists solely in-frame clones and lacks some. The table has about 13,000 clones, 88% seen once. No cognate antigen is known for these TCRs. The sample comprised PBMCs. The receptors come from a human donor with T large granular lymphocyte leukemia. Some clones in this sample may be carry-over from other donors' samples.

The rearrangement links TRBV7-3 to TRBJ2-7; the D gene is possibly TRBD1 (6 bases). The germline V and J ends were trimmed by 3 bases and 6 bases, with 21 bases remaining between them. The V gene's germline CDR1 is SGHTA and CDR2 FQGTGA. The CDR3 spans 16 residues. This CDR3 is CASSLTGTPTGVEQYF. The CDR3 DNA is TGTGCCAGCAGCTTGACCGGGACACCAACTGGAGTCGAGCAGTACTTC.

Only a few counts were recorded for this clone. The chain combines TRBV6-1 with TRBJ2-7; 8 bases agree with TRBD2. Germline trimming cut 1 base from V and 6 bases from J; bases unmatched to any gene: 8. The CDR3 has 15 residues. CDR1 MNHNS and CDR2 SASEGT come from the germline V gene. CDR3 protein: CASSEVASGSGEQYF. The CDR3 DNA is TGTGCCAGCAGTGAAGTTGCTAGCGGGTCGGGCGAGCAGTACTTC.

V is TRBV10-3 and J is TRBJ2-3; 13 positions agree with TRBD2. With 2 bases clipped from V and 3 bases from J, the junction kept 5 bases outside the gene matches. Germline CDR1 and CDR2: ENHRY and SYGVKD. The CDR3 sequence is 17 residues long. CDR3 DNA: TGTGCCATCAGTGAGCCCACTAGCGGGGGGGCAACAGATACGCAGTATTTT. It translates to CAISEPTSGGATDTQYF.

The CDR3 region has the DNA TGTGCCAGCAGTTTAGAGGACAGGGACGGCTACACCTTC. It yields the protein CASSLEDRDGYTF. The chain links TRBV28 to TRBJ1-2, with 8 bases identical to TRBD1. Germline CDR1 and CDR2: MDHEN and SYDVKM. Unmatched junction bases numbered 4, after V lost 2 bases and J lost 8 bases. This CDR3 has 13 amino acids.

The rearrangement links TRBV28 to TRBJ1-5; TRBD1 might be the D (5 bases). Germline CDR1 is MDHEN and CDR2 is SYDVKM. The V gene lost 5 bases and the J gene lost 4 bases, with 12 bases spanning the gap. The CDR3 runs to 14 residues. CDR3 amino acids: CASSPRGLNQPQHF. In nucleotides, the CDR3 is TGTGCCAGCAGTCCTCGGGGCCTAAATCAGCCCCAGCATTTT.

The rearrangement joins TRBV19 to TRBJ1-4; D possibly corresponds to TRBD1 (5 bases). CDR1 LNHDA and CDR2 SQIVND come from the germline V gene (reference sequence). The ends were cut back, 3 bases at V and 8 bases at J, with 13 bases in the middle. This CDR3 has 14 residues. DNA for the CDR3: TGTGCCAGTAGTATCGGGCAGGGTGGCGAAAAACTGTTTTTT. Encoded protein: CASSIGQGGEKLFF.

The chain joins TRBV7-3 to TRBJ2-2, with D tentatively TRBD1 (7 bases). From germline, CDR1 is SGHTA and CDR2 FQGTGA. The CDR3 spans 15 residues. V shed 1 base and J shed 4 bases, with 10 bases lying between them. The CDR3 DNA reads as TGTGCCAGCAGCTTAAACAGGGGAGGCACCGGGGAGCTGTTTTTT. As protein: CASSLNRGGTGELFF.

This chain joins TRBV6-1 and TRBJ1-1; possibly TRBD1 for D (5 bases). This CDR3 comprises 15 residues. Germline values: CDR1 MNHNS, CDR2 SASEGT. With 8 bases removed from V and 0 bases from J, the gap between germline ends came to 16 bases. Here the CDR3 reads CASRAGQRMNTEAFF. The CDR3 region has the DNA TGTGCCAGCCGGGCGGGGCAAAGGATGAACACTGAAGCTTTCTTT.

This chain links TRBV6-6 with TRBJ2-7; no definite D call. The V gene's germline CDR1 is MNHNY and CDR2 SVGAGI (reference sequence). The CDR3 is made up of 13 amino acids. V lost 6 bases to trimming and J lost 8 bases, with 17 bases between them. CDR3 coding DNA: TGTGCCAGCAGCCTTGACGGACCTGGACAGCAGTACGTC. Its protein is CASSLDGPGQQYV.

The chain recombines TRBV6-5 with TRBJ2-5; no definite D call. The CDR3 totals 14 residues. The V end was cut by 2 bases, the J end by 0 bases, with 7 bases between. Germline V gives CDR1 MNHEY, CDR2 SVGAGI. In nucleotides, the CDR3 is TGTGCCAGCAGTTACACACCGTACCAAGAGACCCAGTACTTC. It translates to CASSYTPYQETQYF.

This rearrangement joins TRBV7-2 to TRBJ2-5; unclear D gene. Looked up from germline, CDR1 is SGHTA and CDR2 is FQGNSA. The length of the CDR3 is 13 residues. Deletions cut 3 bases from V and 7 bases from J, with 12 bases between. CDR3 coding DNA: TGTGCCAGCAGCTTCCGTAATCCGGGGACCCAGTACTTC. Translated: CASSFRNPGTQYF.

The table lists this clone with a count of one. The genes are TRBV27 and TRBJ1-4; D not certain. Germline assignment: CDR1 MNHEY and CDR2 SMNVEV (reference sequence). The CDR3 spans 11 residues. V was cut by 7 bases and J by 6 bases, with 6 bases left in between. CDR3 region: CASKPYEKLFF. The CDR3 region has the DNA TGTGCCAGCAAACCCTATGAAAAACTGTTTTTT.

The chain employs TRBV4-1 and TRBJ1-1; 11 bases match TRBD1. Losses at the gene ends were 5 bases for V and 4 bases for J; bases not matched to a gene: 3. The CDR3 has 14 residues. The germline gives CDR1 MGHRA, CDR2 YSYEKL. The CDR3 is CASSGQGAGTEAFF. CDR3 DNA: TGCGCCAGCAGCGGACAGGGGGCTGGCACTGAAGCTTTCTTT.

The chain links TRBV7-9 to TRBJ2-7; D unclear. This CDR3 spans 14 amino acids. Germline CDR1 SEHNR, CDR2 FQNEAQ (reference sequence). V was pared by 1 base and J by 3 bases, with 10 bases between. The CDR3, as DNA: TGTGCCAGCAGCTTAGGTGGGGTTTTCTACGAGCAGTACTTC. This codes for CASSLGGVFYEQYF.

The chain is built from TRBV5-6 and TRBJ1-2, with D maybe TRBD1 (5 bases). V gave up 0 bases and J gave up 7 bases, with 10 bases separating them. The CDR3 has 13 residues. Germline values: CDR1 SGHDT, CDR2 YYEEEE. CDR3 loop: CASSLAGRGGYTF. The DNA for the CDR3 is TGTGCCAGCAGCTTGGCGGGGCGGGGTGGCTACACCTTC.

There are a few counts of this clone. The chain combines TRBV9 with TRBJ2-5; D could derive from TRBD1 or TRBD2 (6 bases each). Germline assignment: CDR1 SGDLS and CDR2 YYNGEE. This CDR3 is built from 14 residues. The germline V and J ends were trimmed by 4 bases and 2 bases, with 12 bases remaining between them. This chain's CDR3 is CASSWAGTQETQYF. CDR3 bases: TGTGCCAGCAGCTGGGCGGGGACACAAGAGACCCAGTACTTC.

The V gene is TRBV10-3, the J gene TRBJ2-2, with D perhaps TRBD1 (6 bases). The CDR3 totals 14 residues. V lost 4 bases, J lost 5 bases, and 11 bases lay in between. CDR1 is ENHRY, CDR2 SYGVKD, per germline. The CDR3 bases are TGTGCCATCAGTGTAACCACAGGGACCGGGGAGCTGTTTTTT. Its translation: CAISVTTGTGELFF.

A remark on this clone: One end of the junction does not line up with germline, which may come from a read error. The chain links TRBV7-9 to TRBJ1-3; D uncertain. Per the germline V gene, CDR1 is SEHNR and CDR2 is FQNEAQ (reference sequence). The CDR3 consists of 13 residues. The CDR3 here is CVSSLEGANTIYF. CDR3 in DNA: TGTGTCAGCAGCTTAGAAGGAGCAAACACCATATATTTT.

V is TRBV5-1 and J is TRBJ2-1, with TRBD2 as a possible D gene (6 bases). This CDR3 has 14 amino acids. Germline-derived CDR1 and CDR2 are SGHRS and YFSETQ. The V end lost 0 bases, the J end lost 6 bases, and 10 bases lay between the germline ends. The CDR3 DNA reads as TGCGCCAGCAGCTTGGTGGCGGGGAGCAATGAGCAGTTCTTC. Amino acids: CASSLVAGSNEQFF.

The chain couples TRBV7-2 to TRBJ2-3; 7 positions agree with TRBD1. Germline lookup yields CDR1 SGHTA and CDR2 FQGNSA. This CDR3 contains 13 residues. V shed 5 bases and J 1 base; nucleotides not matched to a gene: 0. DNA of the CDR3: TGTGCCAGCAGCACAGGGGGCACAGATACGCAGTATTTT. This encodes CASSTGGTDTQYF.

The V call is TRBV19, the J call TRBJ1-1, with D possibly matching TRBD1 (6 bases). With 0 bases removed from V and 13 bases from J, the gap between germline ends came to 15 bases. From germline, CDR1 is LNHDA and CDR2 SQIVND (reference sequence). The CDR3 is made up of 13 amino acids. The chain's CDR3 is CASSIDPHGGGFF. The CDR3 DNA follows: TGTGCCAGTAGTATAGATCCCCACGGAGGGGGTTTCTTT.